The present T cell receptor (beta chain) was sequenced within a study of blood T cell repertoires in COVID-19. In the study overall: The United States, Italy and Spain provided the acute and convalescent COVID-19 samples.

In the original processing: From reference gene primer amplification, estimates of nucleated cell counts were derived. Clones were read by immunoSEQ multiplex PCR, and TCRdb kept only the in-frame ones, dropping some. That table furnishes V, J and clone size, whereas the DNA furnished D and trimming. The table lists under 500,000 clones, about 85% of them singletons. This CDR3 has 17 amino acids. Germline CDR1 and CDR2: LGHDT and YNNKEL (reference sequence). The ends were cut back, 1 base at V and 1 base at J, with 11 bases in the middle. The chain has TRBV3-1 (or the pseudogene TRBV3-2) and TRBJ2-6; D ambiguous. The sequence came from a young woman with acute COVID-19. The sample was PBMCs or T cells enriched from blood (not recorded which). In nucleotides, the CDR3 is TGTGCCAGCAGCCAAGTCTACGGTTCTTCTGGGGCCAACGTCCTGACTTTC. Residues: CASSQVYGSSGANVLTF.